The present T cell receptor (beta chain) was sequenced within a study of blood T cell repertoires in COVID-19. Patients from Seattle were sampled longitudinally, starting during active infection. In the original analysis: Estimates of nucleated cell counts were drawn from the amplification of reference gene primers. TCRdb's table, derived via immunoSEQ multiplex PCR, lists solely in-frame clones and lacks some. That table gives V, J and clone size, and the DNA gave D and trimming. The sample includes about 220,000 clones, 70% to 90% of them seen just once. This CDR3 region has 15 residues. Trimming removed 0 bases from V and 9 bases from J; junction bases left unmatched: 6. Germline CDR1 reads SQVTM; CDR2 reads ANQGSEA.

The sample was peripheral blood. This receptor was obtained from a woman aged 45-60 years with COVID-19, enrolled during active disease. The rearrangement links TRBV29-1 to TRBJ2-1; the match to TRBD1 covers 12 bases. In DNA, the CDR3 is TGCAGCGTTGAAGACCGGGACAGGGGGCGTATTGAGCAGTTCTTC. This sequence encodes CSVEDRDRGRIEQFF.